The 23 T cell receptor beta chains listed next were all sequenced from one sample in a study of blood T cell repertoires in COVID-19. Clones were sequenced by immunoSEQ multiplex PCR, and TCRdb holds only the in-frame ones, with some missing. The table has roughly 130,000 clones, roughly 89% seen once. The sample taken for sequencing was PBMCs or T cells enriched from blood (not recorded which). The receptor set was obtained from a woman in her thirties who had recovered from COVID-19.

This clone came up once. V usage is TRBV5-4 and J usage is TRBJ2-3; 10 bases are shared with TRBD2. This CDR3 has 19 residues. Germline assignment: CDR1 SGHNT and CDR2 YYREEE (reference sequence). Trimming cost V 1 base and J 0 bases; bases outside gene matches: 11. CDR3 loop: CASSLSGSGRRTSTDTQYF. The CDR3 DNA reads TGTGCCAGCAGCTTGTCGGGTAGCGGGAGGCGGACTAGCACAGATACGCAGTATTTT.

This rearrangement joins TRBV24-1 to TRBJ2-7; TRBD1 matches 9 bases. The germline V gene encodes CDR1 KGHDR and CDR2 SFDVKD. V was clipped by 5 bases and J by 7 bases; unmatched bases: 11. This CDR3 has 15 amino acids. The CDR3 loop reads CATSALGQGALEQYF. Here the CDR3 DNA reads TGTGCCACCAGTGCCTTGGGACAGGGAGCCTTGGAGCAGTACTTC.

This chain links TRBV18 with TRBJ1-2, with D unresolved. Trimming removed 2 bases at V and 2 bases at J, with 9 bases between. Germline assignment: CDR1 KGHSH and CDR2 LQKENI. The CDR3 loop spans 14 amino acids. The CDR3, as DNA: TGTGCCAGCTCACCAAGGAGGGAGAACTATGGCTACACCTTC. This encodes CASSPRRENYGYTF.

CDR3 in amino acids: CASNPSRDMNTEAFF. The CDR3 DNA sequence: TGCGCCAGCAACCCATCCCGGGACATGAACACTGAAGCTTTCTTT. This rearrangement joins TRBV10-1 to TRBJ1-1; possibly TRBD1 for D (6 bases). V was cut by 7 bases and J by 0 bases, with 15 bases left in between. This CDR3 has 15 residues. The V gene's germline CDR1 is WNHNN and CDR2 SYGVQD (reference sequence).

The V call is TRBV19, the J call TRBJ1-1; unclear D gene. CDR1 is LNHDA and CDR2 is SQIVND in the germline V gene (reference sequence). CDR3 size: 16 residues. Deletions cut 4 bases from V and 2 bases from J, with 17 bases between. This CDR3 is CASSTRLKAVNTEAFF. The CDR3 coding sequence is TGTGCCAGTAGTACACGCCTGAAGGCGGTCAACACTGAAGCTTTCTTT.

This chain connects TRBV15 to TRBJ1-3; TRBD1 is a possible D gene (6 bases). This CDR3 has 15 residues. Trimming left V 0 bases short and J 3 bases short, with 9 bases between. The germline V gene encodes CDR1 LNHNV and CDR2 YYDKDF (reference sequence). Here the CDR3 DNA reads TGTGCCACCAGCAGAGATTTCAGGGGTGGAAACACCATATATTTT. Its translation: CATSRDFRGGNTIYF.

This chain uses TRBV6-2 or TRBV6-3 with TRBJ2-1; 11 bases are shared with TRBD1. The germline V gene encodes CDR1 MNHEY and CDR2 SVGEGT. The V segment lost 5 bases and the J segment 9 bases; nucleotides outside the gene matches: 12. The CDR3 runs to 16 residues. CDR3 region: CASSRTGTGGYAEQFF. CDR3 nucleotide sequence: TGTGCCAGCAGTCGTACCGGGACAGGGGGGTATGCTGAGCAGTTCTTC.

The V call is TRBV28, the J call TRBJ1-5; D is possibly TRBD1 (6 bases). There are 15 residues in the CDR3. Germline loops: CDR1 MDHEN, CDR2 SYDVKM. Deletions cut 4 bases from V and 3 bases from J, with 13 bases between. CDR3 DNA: TGTGCCAGCAGTTCCCCGGACAGATACAATCAGCCCCAGCATTTT. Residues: CASSSPDRYNQPQHF.

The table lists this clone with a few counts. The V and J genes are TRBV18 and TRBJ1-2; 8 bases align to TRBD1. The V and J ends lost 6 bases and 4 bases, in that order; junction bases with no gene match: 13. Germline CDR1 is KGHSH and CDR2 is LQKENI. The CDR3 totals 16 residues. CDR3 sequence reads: CASSPVNDRGGYGYTF. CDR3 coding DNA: TGTGCCAGCTCCCCAGTCAACGACAGGGGCGGCTATGGCTACACCTTC.

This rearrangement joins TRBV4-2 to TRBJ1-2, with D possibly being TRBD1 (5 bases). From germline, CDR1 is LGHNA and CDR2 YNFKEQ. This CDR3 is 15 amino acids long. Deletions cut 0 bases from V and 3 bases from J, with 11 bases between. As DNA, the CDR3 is TGTGCCAGCAGCCAAGAGGCAGGGAGGTACTATGGCTACACCTTC. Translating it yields CASSQEAGRYYGYTF.

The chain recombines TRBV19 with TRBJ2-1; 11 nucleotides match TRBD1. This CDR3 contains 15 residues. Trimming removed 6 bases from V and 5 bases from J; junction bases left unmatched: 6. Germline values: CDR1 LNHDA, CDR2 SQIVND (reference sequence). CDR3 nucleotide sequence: TGTGCCAGTAGGAAGGACAGGGGGCAGCACAATGAGCAGTTCTTC. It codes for CASRKDRGQHNEQFF. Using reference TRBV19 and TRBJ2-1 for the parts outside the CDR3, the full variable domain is DGGITQSPKYLFRKEGQNVTLSCEQNLNHDAMYWYRQDPGQGLRLIYYSQIVNDFQKGDIAEGYSVSREKKESFPLTVTSAQKNPTAFYLCASRKDRGQHNEQFFGPGTRLTVL.

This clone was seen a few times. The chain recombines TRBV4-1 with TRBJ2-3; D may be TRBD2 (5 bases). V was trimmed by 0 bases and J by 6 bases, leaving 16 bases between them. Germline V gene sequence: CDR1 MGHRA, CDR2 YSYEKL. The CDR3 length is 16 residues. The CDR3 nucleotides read TGCGCCAGCAGCCAAGAAAGGCGGGTAGCGAAGGATACGCAGTATTTT. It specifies CASSQERRVAKDTQYF.

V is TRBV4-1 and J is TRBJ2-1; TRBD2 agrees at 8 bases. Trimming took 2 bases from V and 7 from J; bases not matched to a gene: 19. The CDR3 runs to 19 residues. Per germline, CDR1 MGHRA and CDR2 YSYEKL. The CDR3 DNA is TGCGCCAGCAGCCAAAGGATACCAGCGGGAGATCGGTCTGGGAATGAGCAGTTCTTC. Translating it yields CASSQRIPAGDRSGNEQFF.

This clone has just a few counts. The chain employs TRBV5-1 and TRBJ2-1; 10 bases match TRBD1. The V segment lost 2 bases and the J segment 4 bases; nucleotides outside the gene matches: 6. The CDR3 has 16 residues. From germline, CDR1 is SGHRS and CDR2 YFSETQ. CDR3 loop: CASSFRDRGPYNEQFF. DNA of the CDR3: TGCGCCAGCAGCTTCCGGGACAGGGGCCCTTACAATGAGCAGTTCTTC.

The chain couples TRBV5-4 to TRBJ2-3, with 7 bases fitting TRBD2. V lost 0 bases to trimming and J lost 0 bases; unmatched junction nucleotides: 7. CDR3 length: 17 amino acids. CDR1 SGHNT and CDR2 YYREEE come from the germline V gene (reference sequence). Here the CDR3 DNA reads TGTGCCAGCAGCTTGGTCTCGCTAGCGGCTAGCACAGATACGCAGTATTTT. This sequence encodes CASSLVSLAASTDTQYF.

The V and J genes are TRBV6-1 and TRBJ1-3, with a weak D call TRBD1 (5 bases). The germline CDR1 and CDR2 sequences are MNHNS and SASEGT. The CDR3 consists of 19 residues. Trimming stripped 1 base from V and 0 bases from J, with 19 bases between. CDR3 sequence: CASSEGFGQKGRSGNTIYF. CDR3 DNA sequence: TGTGCCAGCAGTGAAGGGTTTGGACAAAAGGGCCGCTCTGGAAACACCATATATTTT.

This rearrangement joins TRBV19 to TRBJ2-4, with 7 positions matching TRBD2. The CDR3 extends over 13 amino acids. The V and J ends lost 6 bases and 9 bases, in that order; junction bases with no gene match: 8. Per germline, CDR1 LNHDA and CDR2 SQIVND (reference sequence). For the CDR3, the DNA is TGTGCCAGTAGAGGGCGGGGAGGGGTCATTCAGTACTTC. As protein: CASRGRGGVIQYF.

CDR3 nucleotide sequence: TGTGCCAGCAGTTTAGTGAGGCCCCCGCAGGGAGATACGCAGTATTTT. Encoded protein: CASSLVRPPQGDTQYF. The gene calls are TRBV28 and TRBJ2-3; a possible D gene is TRBD1 (5 bases). The CDR3 is made up of 16 amino acids. CDR1 and CDR2 (germline): MDHEN, SYDVKM. Trimming cost V 2 bases and J 5 bases, with 17 bases left between them.

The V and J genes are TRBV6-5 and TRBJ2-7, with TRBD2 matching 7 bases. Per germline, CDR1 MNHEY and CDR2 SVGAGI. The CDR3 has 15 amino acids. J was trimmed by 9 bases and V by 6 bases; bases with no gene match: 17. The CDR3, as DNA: TGTGCCAGCAGGCTGGCGAACTCCCGGGGGGTTAGGCAGTACTTC. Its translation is CASRLANSRGVRQYF.

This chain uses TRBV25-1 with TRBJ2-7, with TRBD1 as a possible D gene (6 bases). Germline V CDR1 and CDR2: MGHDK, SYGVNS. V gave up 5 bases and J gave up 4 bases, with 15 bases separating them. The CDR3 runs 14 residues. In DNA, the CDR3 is TGTGCCAGCAGTTCAGACAGGAGACTATACGAGCAGTACTTC. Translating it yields CASSSDRRLYEQYF.

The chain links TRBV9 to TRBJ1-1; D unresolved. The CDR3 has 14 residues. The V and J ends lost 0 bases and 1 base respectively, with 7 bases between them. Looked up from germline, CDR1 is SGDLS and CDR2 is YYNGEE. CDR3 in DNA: TGTGCCAGCAGCGTAGAGATGCGGAACACTGAAGCTTTCTTT. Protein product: CASSVEMRNTEAFF.

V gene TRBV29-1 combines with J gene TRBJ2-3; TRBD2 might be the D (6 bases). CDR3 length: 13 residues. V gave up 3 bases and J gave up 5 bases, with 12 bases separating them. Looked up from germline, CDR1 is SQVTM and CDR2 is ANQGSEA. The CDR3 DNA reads TGCAGCGTTGACCCTGGGGGGAGAGATACGCAGTATTTT. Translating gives CSVDPGGRDTQYF.

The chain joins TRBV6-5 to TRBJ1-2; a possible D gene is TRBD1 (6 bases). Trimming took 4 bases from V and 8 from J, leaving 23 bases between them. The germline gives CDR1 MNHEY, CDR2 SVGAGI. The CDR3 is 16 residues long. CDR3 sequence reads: CASSSQGRALQLGYTF. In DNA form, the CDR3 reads TGTGCCAGCAGTTCCCAGGGGAGGGCACTCCAACTCGGCTACACCTTC.